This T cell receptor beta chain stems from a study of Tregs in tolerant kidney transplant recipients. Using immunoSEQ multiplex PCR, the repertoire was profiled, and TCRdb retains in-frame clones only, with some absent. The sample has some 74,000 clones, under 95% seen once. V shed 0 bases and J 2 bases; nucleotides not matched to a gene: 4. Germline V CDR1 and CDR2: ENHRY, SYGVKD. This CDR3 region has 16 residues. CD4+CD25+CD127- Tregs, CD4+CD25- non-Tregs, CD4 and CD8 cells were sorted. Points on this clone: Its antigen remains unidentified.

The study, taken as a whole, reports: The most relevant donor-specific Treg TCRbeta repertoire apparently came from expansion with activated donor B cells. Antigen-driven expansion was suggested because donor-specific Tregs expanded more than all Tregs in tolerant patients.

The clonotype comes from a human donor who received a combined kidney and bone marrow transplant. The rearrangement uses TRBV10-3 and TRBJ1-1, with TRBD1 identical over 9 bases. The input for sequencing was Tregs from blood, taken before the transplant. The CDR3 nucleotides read TGTGCCATCAGTGAGTCTAGGACAGGGGTAAACACTGAAGCTTTCTTT. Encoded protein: CAISESRTGVNTEAFF.